The subject of this entry is one TCR beta chain. No antigen is known for it. In germline, CDR1 is MNHNS, CDR2 SASEGT. The CDR3 is 11 residues long. V was shortened by 3 bases and J by 4 bases, with 1 base between the two germline ends. This record comes from a study of OX40 agonist ivuxolimab in advanced cancers. Whole-study results and caveats: CD8+ T cells showed, on average, more clonal expansion than CD4+ cells.

Here immunoSEQ multiplex PCR was the method, and the copy in TCRdb shows in-frame clones only, minus some. Of roughly 65,000 clones listed, 87% are singletons. The sequence was collected from an adult with an advanced solid tumor such as melanoma, head and neck, liver or kidney cancer. The J gene is TRBJ1-5, the V gene TRBV6-1, with D unclear. The sample consisted of CD4+ or CD8+ T cells sorted from blood, taken in a trial of the OX40 agonist ivuxolimab. The DNA of the CDR3 is TGTGCCAGCAGTGAGAATCAGCCCCAGCATTTT. This translates into CASSENQPQHF.